This T cell receptor (beta chain) was recovered during a study of T cells after yellow fever vaccination. Study-wide results and limits: Researchers noted that a small share of clonotypes showed up in both CD4 and CD8 compartments.

In regard to this clonotype: Its specificity is not known.

5'RACE template switching produced TCR cDNA carrying a universal primer site and UMIs. TCRdb passed the 5' RACE reads through MiXCR, listing each CDR3 protein once. This sample has 500,000 to 550,000 distinct CDR3 sequences, with 20% to 25% found just once. The CDR3 is 16 residues long. Trimming took off 4 bases at V and 0 bases at J, with 15 bases between the two ends. V usage is TRBV12-3 or TRBV12-4 and J usage is TRBJ1-2, with a tentative D call TRBD1 (6 bases). The source of this sequence is a man younger than 30 who received the YFV17D yellow fever vaccine. Material: PBMCs, obtained 20 to 25 days after the first yellow fever vaccination. In DNA, the CDR3 is TGTGCCAGCAGTTCCCAGGGGAGATTTGCTAACTATGGCTACACCTTC. As protein: CASSSQGRFANYGYTF.